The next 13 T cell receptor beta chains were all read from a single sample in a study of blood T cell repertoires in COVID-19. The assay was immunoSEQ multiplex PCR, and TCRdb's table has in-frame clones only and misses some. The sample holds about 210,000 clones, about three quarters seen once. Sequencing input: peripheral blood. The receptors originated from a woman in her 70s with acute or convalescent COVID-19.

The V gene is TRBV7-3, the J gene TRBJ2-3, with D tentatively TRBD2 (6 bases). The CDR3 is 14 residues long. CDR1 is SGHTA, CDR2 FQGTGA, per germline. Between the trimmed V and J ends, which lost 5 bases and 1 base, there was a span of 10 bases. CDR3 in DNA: TGTGCCAGCAGCGTGGCGGGGCGCACAGATACGCAGTATTTT. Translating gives CASSVAGRTDTQYF.

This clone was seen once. CDR3 residues: CAISDPLGQGGGYTF. The CDR3 DNA sequence: TGTGCCATCAGTGACCCCCTAGGGCAGGGGGGTGGCTACACCTTC. The chain uses TRBV10-3 and TRBJ1-2, with TRBD1 matching over 7 bases. This CDR3 is built from 15 residues. Germline assignment: CDR1 ENHRY and CDR2 SYGVKD. The V and J ends lost 3 bases and 7 bases, in that order; junction bases with no gene match: 11.

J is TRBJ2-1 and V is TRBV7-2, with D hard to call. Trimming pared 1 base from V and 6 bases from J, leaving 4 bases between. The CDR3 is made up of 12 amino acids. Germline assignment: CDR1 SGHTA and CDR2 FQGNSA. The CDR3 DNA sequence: TGTGCCAGCAGCTTAGGTAGCAATGAGCAGTTCTTC. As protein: CASSLGSNEQFF.

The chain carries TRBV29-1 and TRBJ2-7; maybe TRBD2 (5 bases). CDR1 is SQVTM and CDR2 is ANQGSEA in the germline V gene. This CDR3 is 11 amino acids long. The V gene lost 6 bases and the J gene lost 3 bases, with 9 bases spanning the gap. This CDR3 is CSVGGGYEQYF. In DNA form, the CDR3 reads TGCAGCGTAGGAGGAGGCTACGAGCAGTACTTC.

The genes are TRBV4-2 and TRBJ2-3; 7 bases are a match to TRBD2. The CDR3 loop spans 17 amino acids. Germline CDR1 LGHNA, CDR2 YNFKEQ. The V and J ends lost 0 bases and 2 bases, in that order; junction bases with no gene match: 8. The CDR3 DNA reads TGTGCCAGCAGCCAAGATATTCCGACTAGCTCCACAGATACGCAGTATTTT. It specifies CASSQDIPTSSTDTQYF.

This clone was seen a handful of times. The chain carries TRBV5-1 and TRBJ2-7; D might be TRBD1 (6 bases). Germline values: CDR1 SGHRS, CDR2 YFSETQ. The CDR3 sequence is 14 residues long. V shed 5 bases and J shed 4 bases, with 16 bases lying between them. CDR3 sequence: CASSSGTTLYEQYV. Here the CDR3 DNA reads TGCGCCAGCAGTTCCGGGACAACCCTTTACGAGCAGTACGTC.

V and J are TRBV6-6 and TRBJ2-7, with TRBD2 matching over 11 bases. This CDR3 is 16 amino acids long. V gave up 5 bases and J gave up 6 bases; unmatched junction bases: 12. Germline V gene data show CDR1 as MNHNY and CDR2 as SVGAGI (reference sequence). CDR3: CASSRSVAGGLGEQYF. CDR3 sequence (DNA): TGTGCCAGCAGTCGATCGGTAGCGGGGGGGCTGGGCGAGCAGTACTTC.

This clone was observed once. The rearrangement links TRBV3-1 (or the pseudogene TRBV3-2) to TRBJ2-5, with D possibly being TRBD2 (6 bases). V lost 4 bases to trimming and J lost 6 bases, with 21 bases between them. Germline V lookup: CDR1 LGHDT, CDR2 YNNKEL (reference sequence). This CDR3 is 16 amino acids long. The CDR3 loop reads CASSLGGGASGKTQYF. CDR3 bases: TGTGCCAGCAGCCTCGGCGGCGGGGCTTCCGGGAAGACCCAGTACTTC.

Here the CDR3 reads CASSEVGPRTYGYTF. The CDR3 nucleotides read TGTGCCAGCAGTGAAGTGGGGCCACGTACGTATGGCTACACCTTC. The chain has TRBV6-1 and TRBJ1-2; a weak D match, TRBD1 (5 bases). The germline V gene has CDR1 MNHNS and CDR2 SASEGT. V lost 1 base and J lost 5, with 14 bases in between. CDR3 length: 15 amino acids.

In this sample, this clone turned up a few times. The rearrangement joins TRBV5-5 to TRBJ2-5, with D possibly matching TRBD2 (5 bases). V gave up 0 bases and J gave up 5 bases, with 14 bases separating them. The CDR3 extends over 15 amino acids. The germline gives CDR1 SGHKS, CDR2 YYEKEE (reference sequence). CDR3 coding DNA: TGTGCCAGCAGCTTGGCCACGGCTAGCAGGGAGACCCAGTACTTC. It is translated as CASSLATASRETQYF.

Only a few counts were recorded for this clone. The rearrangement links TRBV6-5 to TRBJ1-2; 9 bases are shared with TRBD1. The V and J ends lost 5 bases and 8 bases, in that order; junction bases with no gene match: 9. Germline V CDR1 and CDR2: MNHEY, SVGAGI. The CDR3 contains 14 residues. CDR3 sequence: CASSNRDRVLGYTF. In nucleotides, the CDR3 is TGTGCCAGCAGTAACCGGGACAGGGTGCTGGGCTACACCTTC.

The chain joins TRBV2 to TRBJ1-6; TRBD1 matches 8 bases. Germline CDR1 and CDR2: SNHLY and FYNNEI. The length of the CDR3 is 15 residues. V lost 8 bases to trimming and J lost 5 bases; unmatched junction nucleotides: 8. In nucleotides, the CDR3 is TGTGCCAGCGTTAGACAGGGGCGGAATAATTCACCCCTCCACTTT. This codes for CASVRQGRNNSPLHF.

The CDR3 region has the DNA TGTGCCACCAGTGACCAGGGACAGTACACAGATACGCAGTATTTT. It specifies CATSDQGQYTDTQYF. V usage is TRBV24-1 and J usage is TRBJ2-3, with 7 nucleotides matching TRBD1. J lost 2 bases, V lost 4 bases, and 5 bases had no gene match. CDR1 and CDR2 (germline): KGHDR, SFDVKD. This CDR3 is built from 15 residues.